Following are 29 T cell receptor beta chains from one sample sequenced in a study of T cells in women clearing cervical HPV infection. Generated by immunoSEQ multiplex PCR, the TCRdb table keeps only in-frame clones and is missing some. The table counts approximately 44,000 clones; more than 1% lies in the top ten. Sequencing input: blood buffy coat. The receptors were gathered from a woman aged 18 to 75 with a cervical HPV16 infection that either progressed to CIN3+ or cleared (not recorded which).

Regarding this clone: Read sequence stops 3 residues before the CDR3 end, and the germline J gene provides the missing end. V is TRBV5-5 and J is TRBJ1-2; D may be TRBD1 (5 bases). There are 13 residues in the CDR3. Germline lookup yields CDR1 SGHKS and CDR2 YYEKEE (reference sequence). This chain's CDR3 is CASSFRTGEGYTF. The DNA read from the CDR3 is TGTGCCAGCAGCTTCAGGACGGGGGAGGGC.

Worth noting for this clone: The read terminates 3 residues ahead of where the CDR3 ends, so the germline J gene completes it. The rearrangement joins TRBV20-1 to TRBJ2-7, with D possibly matching TRBD2 (7 bases). With 8 bases removed from V and 6 bases from J, the gap between germline ends came to 20 bases. Germline CDR1 is DFQATT and CDR2 is SNEGSKA (reference sequence). CDR3 length: 13 amino acids. The covered CDR3 bases are TGCAGTACCTCGAGAGGGGGGGCGGGCGAG. This gives the protein CSTSRGGAGE. In full, the CDR3 is CSTSRGGAGEQYF.

Of note for this clone: The read stops 3 residues short of the end of the CDR3; the missing end is completed from the germline J gene. The chain joins TRBV29-1 to TRBJ1-2, with TRBD1 as a possible D gene (5 bases). Germline values: CDR1 SQVTM, CDR2 ANQGSEA. The CDR3 runs 17 residues. Trimming removed 5 bases from V and 1 base from J, with 23 bases in between. CDR3 in amino acids: CSVKGWRSPPNNYGYTF. The CDR3 DNA, read in part, is TGCAGCGTTAAGGGGTGGAGGTCGCCTCCGAATAACTATGGC.

On this clone itself: The sequence runs out 3 residues before the end of the CDR3; the remainder is reconstructed from the germline J gene. The V and J genes are TRBV19 and TRBJ2-4; maybe TRBD1 (6 bases). The CDR3 loop spans 14 amino acids. CDR1 is LNHDA, CDR2 SQIVND, per germline (reference sequence). CDR3: CASSTQTGIHGQYF. The CDR3 DNA, read in part, is TGTGCCAGTAGTACCCAGACAGGCATCCATGGT.

Partial CDR3 DNA: TGTGCCAGTAGTACTACACAGTCCTACGAC. Protein: CASSTTQSYD. The entire CDR3 protein reads CASSTTQSYDYTF. The chain joins TRBV19 to TRBJ1-2, with D uncertain. The read halts 3 residues ahead of the CDR3 end, with the missing end drawn from the germline J gene. The germline V gene encodes CDR1 LNHDA and CDR2 SQIVND (reference sequence). The CDR3 consists of 13 residues.

With regard to this clone: With the read ending 3 residues before the CDR3 end, the germline J gene is used to fill in that end. This chain joins TRBV10-3 and TRBJ2-1, with D possibly TRBD1 on 5 matching bases. This CDR3 region has 17 residues. The germline V and J ends were trimmed by 6 bases and 0 bases, with 18 bases remaining between them. CDR1 is ENHRY and CDR2 is SYGVKD in the germline V gene. Partial CDR3 DNA: TGTGCCATCAGGAACCAAGGGGCCCGTGGCTCCTACAATGAG. Protein sequence: CAIRNQGARGSYNE. The full-length CDR3 reads as CAIRNQGARGSYNEQFF.

Note on this clone: The read comes to an end 3 residues before the CDR3 does, leaving the germline J gene to fill in the end. V usage is TRBV6-1 and J usage is TRBJ2-1; 11 bases agree with TRBD2. The length of the CDR3 is 16 residues. Germline CDR1 and CDR2: MNHNS and SASEGT. V was clipped by 4 bases and J by 3 bases; unmatched bases: 5. Incomplete CDR3 DNA: TGTGCCAGCAGTGGTGAACTAGCGGGGGTCTACAATGAG. Protein product: CASSGELAGVYNE. The full CDR3 reads CASSGELAGVYNEQFF.

Note on this clone: The read comes to an end 3 residues before the CDR3 does, leaving the germline J gene to fill in the end. This rearrangement joins TRBV20-1 to TRBJ1-5; TRBD1 agrees at 8 bases. Germline V gives CDR1 DFQATT, CDR2 SNEGSKA (reference sequence). V lost 3 bases to trimming and J lost 5 bases; unmatched junction nucleotides: 9. The CDR3 has 15 residues. The CDR3 DNA, read in part, is TGCAGTGCTAGGACAGGACAGGGAACGGATCAGCCC. It yields the protein CSARTGQGTDQP. The CDR3 as a whole reads CSARTGQGTDQPQHF.

Notes on this clone: Read data end 3 residues before the CDR3 end; the end is taken from the germline J gene. The J gene is TRBJ2-6, the V gene TRBV12-5; 9 bases agree with TRBD1. The CDR3 sequence is 21 residues long. Germline values: CDR1 LGHNT, CDR2 FRNRAP. Unmatched junction bases numbered 12, after V lost 0 bases and J lost 0 bases. The covered CDR3 bases are TGTGCTAGTGGTTTGGTAAAGGTAGGGGGACAGGGCCTCTCTGGGGCCAACGTC. This translates into CASGLVKVGGQGLSGANV. The CDR3, in full, reads CASGLVKVGGQGLSGANVLTF.

Comment on this clone: The CDR3 extends 3 residues past the end of the read, so its final part is completed from the germline J gene. The rearrangement uses TRBV20-1 and TRBJ2-5; 7 bases map to TRBD2. CDR1 and CDR2 from the germline V gene are DFQATT and SNEGSKA (reference sequence). The CDR3 length is 11 residues. After removal of 6 bases from V and 7 bases from J, the junction contained 5 bases not matched to a gene. The CDR3 bases that were read are TGCAGTGCCGGGGGGAAAGGGACC. Its protein product is CSAGGKGT. The entire CDR3 is CSAGGKGTQYF.

To note about this clone: Read sequence stops 3 residues before the CDR3 end, and the germline J gene provides the missing end. The chain combines TRBV2 with TRBJ1-5; the D is unclear. CDR1 is SNHLY and CDR2 is FYNNEI in the germline V gene. The CDR3 sequence is 15 residues long. Trimming took 10 bases from V and 0 from J, leaving 16 bases between them. The CDR3 loop reads CATSGRDHSNQPQHF. The CDR3 bases that were read are TGTGCCACTTCGGGTAGAGACCATAGCAATCAGCCC.

In the case of this clone: The CDR3 end falls 3 residues outside the read, so it is completed with the germline J gene. J is TRBJ1-2 and V is TRBV7-2; a weak D match, TRBD1 (5 bases). Trimming stripped 2 bases from V and 6 bases from J, with 16 bases between. The germline CDR1 and CDR2 sequences are SGHTA and FQGNSA. There are 15 residues in the CDR3. The sequenced part of the CDR3 DNA is TGTGCCAGCAGCTTAAACCCGACAGCGAAGAATGGC. As protein: CASSLNPTAKNG. The entire CDR3 protein is CASSLNPTAKNGYTF.

Turning to this clone: The read falls 3 residues short of the CDR3 end, and the missing part is taken from the germline J gene. This rearrangement joins TRBV6-1 to TRBJ1-6; 7 bases are a match to TRBD1. This CDR3 is built from 16 residues. V trimming: 4 bases; J trimming: 5 bases; junction bases outside the gene matches: 8. The germline V gene has CDR1 MNHNS and CDR2 SASEGT. CDR3 amino acids: CASSATGTVNNSPLHF. Incomplete CDR3 DNA: TGTGCCAGCAGTGCCACCGGGACAGTGAATAATTCACCC.

Partial CDR3 DNA: TGTGCCAGCAGTCGCGGGGGGCCCACAGATACG. Protein product: CASSRGGPTDT. The whole CDR3 is CASSRGGPTDTQYF. The J gene is TRBJ2-3, the V gene TRBV6-2 or TRBV6-3; 8 bases are shared with TRBD2. The read finishes 3 residues shy of the CDR3 end, and the germline J gene is used to complete it. Germline trimming cut 5 bases from V and 2 bases from J; bases unmatched to any gene: 3. Looked up from germline, CDR1 is MNHEY and CDR2 is SVGEGT. The CDR3 has 14 amino acids.

With regard to this clone: Read coverage stops 3 residues before the CDR3 terminus; the germline J gene supplies the remainder. At the DNA level, this CDR3 is encoded by other sequences in the same sample as well. The chain links TRBV23-1 to TRBJ1-2, with D perhaps matching TRBD1 (6 bases). TRBV23-1 has ORF status, its function being uncertain. Trimming cost V 4 bases and J 4 bases, with 22 bases left between them. This CDR3 region has 17 residues. CDR3 DNA (partial): TGCGCCAGCAGTCTTCCGACGTCTACAGGGATTGCCTATGGC. Residues: CASSLPTSTGIAYG. The CDR3 in its entirety is CASSLPTSTGIAYGYTF.

Comments on this clone: The germline gene is not matched at one end of the junction; a read error may be the cause. Read data end 3 residues before the CDR3 end; the end is taken from the germline J gene. The chain has TRBV4-1 and TRBJ2-3; 8 bases map to TRBD2. CDR3 length: 16 amino acids. Germline V CDR1 and CDR2: MGHRA, YSYEKL. The CDR3 bases that were read are TGCACCAGCAGCCAAAAGCCGACTAGCGAACCAGATACG. It translates to CTSSQKPTSEPDT. The entire CDR3 reads CTSSQKPTSEPDTQYF.

As to this clone: The CDR3 goes on 3 residues after the read ends, and that part is filled in from the germline J gene. The chain couples TRBV19 to TRBJ2-7; TRBD2 matches 9 bases. The CDR3 extends over 15 amino acids. Looked up from germline, CDR1 is LNHDA and CDR2 is SQIVND (reference sequence). After removal of 3 bases from V and 2 bases from J, the junction contained 5 bases not matched to a gene. CDR3 sequence: CASSMALAGTYEQYF. The part of the CDR3 DNA that was read is TGTGCCAGTAGTATGGCTCTAGCGGGGACCTACGAG.

Concerning this clone itself: The CDR3 is cut off 3 residues early in the read; its end comes from the germline J gene. The chain carries TRBV7-2 and TRBJ1-4; D is perhaps TRBD1 (5 bases). CDR1 is SGHTA, CDR2 FQGNSA, per germline. CDR3 size: 15 residues. Trimming removed 5 bases from V and 7 bases from J, with 17 bases in between. CDR3 in amino acids: CASSRTGGKGEKLFF. Incomplete CDR3 DNA: TGTGCCAGCAGCCGAACGGGGGGAAAGGGTGAAAAA.

Note on this clone: From the germline J gene comes the end of the CDR3, since the read stops 3 residues before it. The gene calls are TRBV20-1 and TRBJ2-4; TRBD1 aligns across 9 bases. The CDR3 runs 11 residues. The germline CDR1 and CDR2 sequences are DFQATT and SNEGSKA (reference sequence). V shed 5 bases, J shed 7 bases, and the junction held 0 bases outside the gene matches. CDR3 loop: CSADRGNIQYF. The part of the CDR3 DNA that was read is TGCAGTGCTGACAGGGGGAACATT.

The CDR3: CASSQGQGALGTAFF. The CDR3 bases that were read are TGTGCCAGCTCACAGGGACAGGGGGCACTCGGGACA. This rearrangement joins TRBV18 to TRBJ1-1; 12 bases agree with TRBD1. The missing CDR3 end, 3 residues past where the read stops, is filled in from the germline J gene. The CDR3 extends over 15 amino acids. Germline V lookup: CDR1 KGHSH, CDR2 LQKENI.

In regard to this clone: With the read ending 3 residues before the CDR3 end, the germline J gene is used to fill in that end. The chain links TRBV14 to TRBJ1-1; 7 bases are shared with TRBD1. In germline, CDR1 is SGHDN, CDR2 FVKESK. J was trimmed by 5 bases and V by 4 bases; bases with no gene match: 10. This CDR3 spans 15 amino acids. CDR3 DNA (partial): TGTGCCAGCAGCCTCCGGACAGGAGGAGGGACTGAA. Protein sequence: CASSLRTGGGTE. The CDR3 in its entirety is CASSLRTGGGTEAFF.

Remarks on this clone: Read sequence stops 3 residues before the CDR3 end, and the germline J gene provides the missing end. The chain employs TRBV19 and TRBJ1-1; no clear D. CDR1 and CDR2 (germline): LNHDA, SQIVND (reference sequence). Trimming stripped 1 base from V and 0 bases from J, with 9 bases between. The CDR3 contains 15 residues. CDR3 bases read: TGTGCCAGTAGTATAGCCAAGGTGGTGAACACTGAA. The encoded protein is CASSIAKVVNTE. The whole CDR3 protein is CASSIAKVVNTEAFF.

As for this clone: The DNA ends 3 residues before the CDR3 does, and the rest of the CDR3 is filled in from the germline J gene. This rearrangement joins TRBV20-1 to TRBJ2-4; 15 positions match TRBD2. The V gene's germline CDR1 is DFQATT and CDR2 SNEGSKA (reference sequence). The CDR3 is 19 residues long. After removal of 0 bases from V and 0 bases from J, the junction contained 6 bases not matched to a gene. The covered CDR3 bases are TGCAGTGCTAGAGATCCCGGGACTAGCGGGGGGAGAGCCAAAAACATT. This encodes CSARDPGTSGGRAKNI. The complete CDR3 sequence is CSARDPGTSGGRAKNIQYF.

Concerning this clone itself: The missing CDR3 end, 3 residues past where the read stops, is filled in from the germline J gene. This chain links TRBV20-1 with TRBJ1-1, with a tentative D call TRBD1 (6 bases). Germline assignment: CDR1 DFQATT and CDR2 SNEGSKA (reference sequence). V was pared by 3 bases and J by 3 bases, with 14 bases between. The CDR3 sequence is 14 residues long. The CDR3 bases that were read are TGCAGTGCTAGGAACAGGGCGGGGGACACTGAA. Translating gives CSARNRAGDTE. The full CDR3 reads CSARNRAGDTEAFF.

Concerning this clone itself: The read terminates 3 residues ahead of where the CDR3 ends, so the germline J gene completes it. This chain connects TRBV28 to TRBJ2-7; TRBD1 is a possible D gene (6 bases). The germline V and J ends were trimmed by 6 bases and 5 bases, with 11 bases remaining between them. Germline CDR1 and CDR2: MDHEN and SYDVKM. The CDR3 is 12 residues long. CDR3 sequence: CASRRTVDEQYF. CDR3 bases read: TGTGCCAGCAGGCGGACAGTAGACGAG.

This CDR3 is CASSPLTPDSSGNTIYF. CDR3 DNA (partial): TGCGCCAGCAGCCCACTGACCCCAGACAGCTCTGGAAACACC. This chain connects TRBV5-1 to TRBJ1-3, with TRBD1 as a possible D gene (5 bases). The CDR3 end is not reached by the read, which stops 3 residues before it; the germline J gene fills it in. CDR3 size: 17 residues. The germline V gene encodes CDR1 SGHRS and CDR2 YFSETQ. V lost 4 bases and J lost 0, with 17 bases in between.

With regard to this clone: The observed sequence ends 3 residues before the CDR3 terminus, with the missing tail filled in from the germline J gene. This chain connects TRBV18 to TRBJ2-7; perhaps TRBD1 as D (6 bases). The CDR3 has 14 residues. V was clipped by 4 bases and J by 4 bases, with 14 bases between them. Germline V gene data show CDR1 as KGHSH and CDR2 as LQKENI. CDR3 region: CASSRDTSKYEQYF. Partial CDR3 DNA: TGTGCCAGCTCACGGGACACCTCGAAGTACGAG.

In the case of this clone: The sequenced fragment ends 3 residues before the CDR3 boundary, so the rest is inferred from the germline J gene. The V call is TRBV4-1, the J call TRBJ2-4, with 9 nucleotides matching TRBD2. Trimming removed 3 bases from V and 6 bases from J; junction bases left unmatched: 6. The CDR3 totals 15 residues. CDR1 and CDR2 from the germline V gene are MGHRA and YSYEKL. The sequenced CDR3 bases are TGCGCCAGCAGCCAGCAAGCGGGGGGTTTAAACATT. This sequence encodes CASSQQAGGLNI. The CDR3 in full is CASSQQAGGLNIQYF.

Details on this clone: The read is 3 residues too short to cover the CDR3 end, so that end is filled in from the germline J gene. The chain carries TRBV18 and TRBJ2-1; D remains ambiguous. Germline CDR1 and CDR2: KGHSH and LQKENI. The CDR3 totals 13 residues. V lost 2 bases, J lost 7 bases, and 9 bases lay in between. The CDR3 bases that were read are TGTGCCAGCTCACCAGCGACACGTAATGAG. This codes for CASSPATRNE. The whole CDR3 reads CASSPATRNEQFF.